This entry describes one TCR beta chain. Antigen unknown. The repertoire was sequenced with immunoSEQ multiplex PCR; TCRdb's copy has only in-frame clones and lacks some. The data hold some 2,100,000 clones, with around 95% observed a single time. Splitting the CD4+ cells yielded a CD45RA+ naive subset and a CD45RA-negative memory subset. This sample is drawn from a study of shared clonotypes between healthy human individuals. Overall study findings and caveats: Shared clonotypes: 4.5% to 5% naive CD4, around 4% naive CD8, under 2.5% memory CD4, 0.4% memory CD8.

This CDR3 is 18 amino acids long. The germline V gene has CDR1 MRHNA and CDR2 SNTAGT. The V and J ends lost 5 bases and 1 base respectively, with 18 bases between them. This sequence joins TRBV6-4 and TRBJ2-6, with a tentative D call TRBD1 (6 bases). Sequencing used naive CD4+ T cells sorted from blood. The subset was: CD45RA+ positively selected. The sequence was collected from a man aged 18 to 30 in good health. CDR3 protein: CASSPGTPSFSGANVLTF. DNA of the CDR3: TGTGCCAGCAGTCCCGGGACACCGTCTTTTTCTGGGGCCAACGTCCTGACTTTC.